Below are 19 T cell receptor beta chains sequenced from a single sample in a study of blood T cell repertoires in COVID-19. Sequenced by immunoSEQ multiplex PCR; TCRdb stores in-frame clones only, minus some. The table includes about 30,000 clones, around 87% detected once. The sequenced sample consisted of peripheral blood. Receptors were obtained from a man aged 55-75 years with active COVID-19.

The chain recombines TRBV27 with TRBJ1-1, with TRBD1 matching over 7 bases. This CDR3 has 16 amino acids. Germline trimming cut 2 bases from V and 3 bases from J; bases unmatched to any gene: 9. The germline V gene has CDR1 MNHEY and CDR2 SMNVEV (reference sequence). For the CDR3, the DNA is TGTGCCAGCAGTTTAAGGGCAGGGGGGTTTGACACTGAAGCTTTCTTT. It is translated as CASSLRAGGFDTEAFF.

J is TRBJ2-1 and V is TRBV12-5; D might be TRBD2 (6 bases). CDR1 LGHNT and CDR2 FRNRAP come from the germline V gene. CDR3 length: 16 amino acids. V was cut by 1 base and J by 5 bases, with 15 bases left in between. CDR3 in DNA: TGTGCTAGTGGTTTGGGGGAGACTAGTGCTAACAATGAGCAGTTCTTC. Amino acid sequence: CASGLGETSANNEQFF. The whole variable domain, remainder taken from reference TRBV12-5 and TRBJ2-1, is DARVTQTPRHKVTEMGQEVTMRCQPILGHNTVFWYRQTMMQGLELLAYFRNRAPLDDSGMPKDRFSAEMPDATLATLKIQPSEPRDSAVYFCASGLGETSANNEQFFGPGTRLTVL.

The chain employs TRBV9 and TRBJ1-6, with a possible D match to TRBD1 (5 bases). The CDR3 has 14 residues. Per germline, CDR1 SGDLS and CDR2 YYNGEE. The ends were cut back, 4 bases at V and 9 bases at J, with 14 bases in the middle. The CDR3 bases are TGTGCCAGCAGCTTTACTGACAGTAGTTCACCCCTCCACTTT. Translation: CASSFTDSSSPLHF.

V gene TRBV29-1 combines with J gene TRBJ2-7; tentative D call: TRBD2 (5 bases). The germline gives CDR1 SQVTM, CDR2 ANQGSEA. The germline V and J ends were trimmed by 7 bases and 6 bases, with 22 bases remaining between them. The length of the CDR3 is 14 residues. The CDR3, as DNA: TGCAGCGCCACCGATTGGACTGCATCGGTCGAGCAGTACTTC. Its protein is CSATDWTASVEQYF.

V usage is TRBV6-5 and J usage is TRBJ2-7, with a weak D call TRBD2 (5 bases). The germline V gene has CDR1 MNHEY and CDR2 SVGAGI. Deletions cut 2 bases from V and 7 bases from J, with 6 bases between. The CDR3 has 11 amino acids. This CDR3 is CASSYREEQYF. CDR3 sequence (DNA): TGTGCCAGCAGTTACAGGGAGGAGCAGTACTTC.

This clone came up a few times. The V call is TRBV3-1 (or the pseudogene TRBV3-2), the J call TRBJ2-2, with no clear D. V was pared by 3 bases and J by 5 bases, with 13 bases between. This CDR3 has 15 residues. Germline assignment: CDR1 LGHDT and CDR2 YNNKEL (reference sequence). CDR3 DNA sequence: TGTGCCAGCAGCCAGACTTTATTTGATACCGGGGAGCTGTTTTTT. This gives the protein CASSQTLFDTGELFF.

The V and J genes are TRBV5-1 and TRBJ2-1, with D maybe TRBD1 (6 bases). This CDR3 comprises 15 residues. With 0 bases removed from V and 7 bases from J, the gap between germline ends came to 14 bases. The germline CDR1 and CDR2 sequences are SGHRS and YFSETQ. CDR3 DNA sequence: TGCGCCAGCAGCTTGGAAGGGCAGGGGAGTAATGAGCAGTTCTTC. Its protein is CASSLEGQGSNEQFF.

The sample holds one count of this clone. This chain uses TRBV5-4 with TRBJ2-2; 8 positions match TRBD1. The V and J ends lost 3 bases and 5 bases, in that order; junction bases with no gene match: 3. The germline gives CDR1 SGHNT, CDR2 YYREEE (reference sequence). This CDR3 has 14 amino acids. CDR3 amino acids: CASSYYRGTGELFF. In nucleotides, the CDR3 is TGTGCCAGCAGCTATTACAGGGGGACCGGGGAGCTGTTTTTT.

V gene TRBV2 combines with J gene TRBJ2-3; 10 positions agree with TRBD2. J gave up 1 base and V 4 bases, and 5 bases lay outside the gene matches. CDR1 and CDR2 from the germline V gene are SNHLY and FYNNEI. The CDR3 is 16 residues long. The CDR3 nucleotides read TGTGCCAGCAGTGGTATTGGGACTAGCGGCACAGATACGCAGTATTTT. Protein product: CASSGIGTSGTDTQYF.

The chain combines TRBV7-8 with TRBJ1-6; D remains unclear. This CDR3 has 13 amino acids. Trimming left V 2 bases short and J 8 bases short, with 7 bases between. Germline lookup yields CDR1 SGHVS and CDR2 FQNEAQ. The CDR3 DNA reads as TGTGCCAGCAGCTTAAAGAGGGATTCACCCCTCCACTTT. Amino acids: CASSLKRDSPLHF.

This chain connects TRBV6-5 to TRBJ2-7; D might be TRBD2 (5 bases). This CDR3 is 13 amino acids long. With 8 bases removed from V and 3 bases from J, the gap between germline ends came to 14 bases. Per the germline V gene, CDR1 is MNHEY and CDR2 is SVGAGI. CDR3 coding DNA: TGTGCCAGCGATAGGTGGGAGAACTACGAGCAGTACTTC. Translation gives CASDRWENYEQYF.

This clone appeared a single time. The chain combines TRBV5-1 with TRBJ2-2; TRBD2 agrees at 10 bases. Unmatched junction bases numbered 4, after V lost 6 bases and J lost 5 bases. The CDR3 runs to 14 residues. Germline V gene lookup returns CDR1 SGHRS and CDR2 YFSETQ. The CDR3 DNA follows: TGCGCCAGCAAACAGCGGGGGGGTACCGGGGAGCTGTTTTTT. It translates to CASKQRGGTGELFF. Supplemented by reference TRBV5-1 and TRBJ2-2, the full variable domain reads KAGVTQTPRYLIKTRGQQVTLSCSPISGHRSVSWYQQTPGQGLQFLFEYFSETQRNKGNFPGRFSGRQFSNSRSEMNVSTLELGDSALYLCASKQRGGTGELFFGEGSRLTVL.

The chain combines TRBV28 with TRBJ2-7; TRBD1 might be the D (6 bases). In germline, CDR1 is MDHEN, CDR2 SYDVKM. V was cut by 3 bases and J by 3 bases, with 12 bases left in between. This CDR3 is built from 14 residues. The CDR3 protein is CASSFWDTNYEQYF. CDR3 DNA: TGTGCCAGCAGTTTCTGGGACACCAACTACGAGCAGTACTTC.

The chain recombines TRBV18 with TRBJ2-5, with D possibly matching TRBD2 (7 bases). Germline CDR1 KGHSH, CDR2 LQKENI. This CDR3 is 15 amino acids long. V was pared by 2 bases and J by 0 bases, with 10 bases between. CDR3 coding DNA: TGTGCCAGCTCACCAGGGAGGGGGTACCAAGAGACCCAGTACTTC. Its translation: CASSPGRGYQETQYF. The variable domain in full, with the rest retrieved from reference TRBV18 and TRBJ2-5, is NAGVMQNPRHLVRRRGQEARLRCSPMKGHSHVYWYRQLPEEGLKFMVYLQKENIIDESGMPKERFSAEFPKEGPSILRIQQVVRGDSAAYFCASSPGRGYQETQYFGPGTRLLVL.

The V and J genes are TRBV4-1 and TRBJ1-1; 8 positions agree with TRBD1. The CDR3 sequence is 16 residues long. V lost 0 bases and J lost 3; bases outside the gene matches: 6. Germline V CDR1 and CDR2: MGHRA, YSYEKL. The CDR3 DNA reads as TGCGCCAGCAGCCAAGACGACAGGGGAGGGGACACTGAAGCTTTCTTT. Amino acids: CASSQDDRGGDTEAFF.

The chain links TRBV2 to TRBJ2-1; TRBD2 matches 7 bases. The germline V gene has CDR1 SNHLY and CDR2 FYNNEI. The CDR3 runs to 15 residues. J was trimmed by 2 bases and V by 6 bases; bases with no gene match: 7. CDR3 DNA: TGTGCCAGCAGCCCTGGTGCGGGGGCCTACAATGAGCAGTTCTTC. This sequence encodes CASSPGAGAYNEQFF.

The gene calls are TRBV7-8 and TRBJ2-3; D is perhaps TRBD1 (5 bases). The CDR3 loop spans 13 amino acids. V dropped 5 bases and J dropped 6 bases, with 12 bases sitting between them. The germline V gene has CDR1 SGHVS and CDR2 FQNEAQ. CDR3 nucleotides: TGTGCCAGCAGCCACGGACACTCGGATACGCAGTATTTT. Amino acids: CASSHGHSDTQYF.

V usage is TRBV29-1 and J usage is TRBJ1-2; 8 nucleotides align to TRBD1. CDR1 is SQVTM and CDR2 is ANQGSEA in the germline V gene. The CDR3 has 14 residues. The trim removed 4 bases at V and 8 bases at J, leaving 12 bases unmatched. The CDR3 sequence is CSVAGQARGVGYTF. The DNA for the CDR3 is TGCAGCGTTGCGGGACAGGCCAGGGGTGTCGGCTACACCTTC.

The chain is built from TRBV29-1 and TRBJ2-1; 8 bases agree with TRBD2. The germline V gene has CDR1 SQVTM and CDR2 ANQGSEA. The junction had 7 bases not matched to a gene; V was cut back by 5 bases and J by 4 bases. This CDR3 region has 14 residues. CDR3 coding DNA: TGCAGCGTTTCGCGGGCGGGGGGTTACAATGAGCAGTTCTTC. Amino acids: CSVSRAGGYNEQFF.